This TCR beta chain was captured in a study of T cell responses to AZD1222 COVID-19 vaccine. Regarding the study as a whole: Reports indicate that nearly half of spike-specific TCRs are directed at unmutated variant regions.

Method: immunoSEQ multiplex PCR; TCRdb's copy keeps in-frame clones and lacks some. In the table there are some 150,000 clones, 80% to 85% of which are singletons. Turning to this clone: Its antigen is unidentified.

CDR1 is LNHDA and CDR2 is SQIVND in the germline V gene (reference sequence). The CDR3 consists of 14 residues. V shed 4 bases and J shed 6 bases, with 13 bases lying between them. Material: peripheral blood, obtained on day 0 of MenACWY control vaccination. The chain employs TRBV19 and TRBJ1-5; D unclear. This receptor was identified in an adult in good health. CDR3 nucleotides: TGTGCCAGTAGTAGGAGGGAAGAGGGTCAGCCCCAGCATTTT. It codes for CASSRREEGQPQHF.